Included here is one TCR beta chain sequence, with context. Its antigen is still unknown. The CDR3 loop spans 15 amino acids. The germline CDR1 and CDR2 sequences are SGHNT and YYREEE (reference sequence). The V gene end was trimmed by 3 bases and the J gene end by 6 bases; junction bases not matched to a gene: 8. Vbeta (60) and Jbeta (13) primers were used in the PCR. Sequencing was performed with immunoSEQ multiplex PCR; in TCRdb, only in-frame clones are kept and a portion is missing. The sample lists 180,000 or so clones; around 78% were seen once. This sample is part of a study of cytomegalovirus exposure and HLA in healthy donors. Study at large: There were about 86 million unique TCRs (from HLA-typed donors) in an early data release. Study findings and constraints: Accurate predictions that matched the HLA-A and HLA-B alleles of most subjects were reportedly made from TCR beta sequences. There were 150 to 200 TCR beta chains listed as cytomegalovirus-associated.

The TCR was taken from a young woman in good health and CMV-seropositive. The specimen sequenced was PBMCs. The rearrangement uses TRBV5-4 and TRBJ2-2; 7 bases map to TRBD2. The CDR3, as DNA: TGTGCCAGCAGCTCGCAGGGAGGGGAGGCCGGGGAGCTGTTTTTT. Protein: CASSSQGGEAGELFF.